This T cell receptor beta chain derives from a study of control samples from healthy donors and cancer patients (dated by TCRdb to 2018 to 2021). From V the trimming removes 6 bases and from J it removes 8 bases, while the gene matches leave 23 bases of the junction unaccounted for. In the germline V gene, CDR1 corresponds to WSHSY and CDR2 to SAAADI. From the cysteine up to the phenylalanine, the CDR3 has a length of 20 residues. CDR3 DNA only is kept here, 60 bases in frame from base 1. Library method: the immunoSEQ multiplex PCR assay. What TCRdb holds here is the immuneACCESS table cut down to in-frame rearrangements. Part of the clones is not present; checked against another copy, under half of the missing clones reflect an unresolved V gene, and the others are unexplained. For this sample there are around 170,000 clones; 80% to 95% appear just once. Together, the top ten hold 0.68% of the sample.

For this clone: Its cognate antigen has yet to be identified. Qualities for individual bases were not recorded, and no much larger clone is one base off.

The source of this sequence is a woman in her 30s in good health. Sequences were obtained from blood. The chain uses TRBV10-2 and TRBJ2-3; 13 nucleotides in the junction match TRBD2. The base sequence is TGCGCCAGCAGCCCCGGACTAGCGGGAGTACAACATGGGCGGGGGGGTACGCAGTATTTT. This yields the protein CASSPGLAGVQHGRGGTQYF.